This is a list of T cell receptor beta chains from one sample in a study of technical replicates of blood from several donors. Using immunoSEQ multiplex PCR, the repertoire was profiled, and TCRdb retains in-frame clones only, with some absent. This sample yields around 68,000 clones, of which around 92% are seen a single time; 0.35% to 0.4% belongs to the top ten. Sample: T cells isolated from PBMCs. These receptors all come from a human donor in good health. Some clones in this sample may be carry-over from other donors' samples. Both conserved end residues are part of each CDR3. D genes are given only for firm matches.

v_call: TRBV13; d_call: TRBD1; cdr3_aa: CASSFGQGLNQPQHF
v_call: TRBV5-6; d_call: TRBD1; cdr3_aa: CASSSLMTGGHGYTF
v_call: TRBV28; d_call: -; cdr3_aa: CASSSRANVLTF
v_call: TRBV23-1; d_call: -; cdr3_aa: CASAQSLASTLTEAFF
v_call: TRBV4-1; d_call: TRBD1; cdr3_aa: CASSQRGTAYGYTF
v_call: TRBV5-6; d_call: -; cdr3_aa: CASRYGSLGTQYF
v_call: TRBV28; d_call: TRBD1; cdr3_aa: CASTHRGGNEKLFF
v_call: TRBV28; d_call: -; cdr3_aa: CASSLGGSRGGNTIYF
v_call: TRBV4-1; d_call: TRBD2; cdr3_aa: CASSQVWREDSYNEQFF
v_call: TRBV20-1; d_call: -; cdr3_aa: CSAPKIYEQYF
v_call: TRBV29-1; d_call: -; cdr3_aa: CSVAGVSDGYTF
v_call: TRBV4-1; d_call: -; cdr3_aa: CASSQDGGSYEQYF
v_call: TRBV2; d_call: TRBD1; cdr3_aa: CASSPGTGNLFF
v_call: TRBV15; d_call: -; cdr3_aa: CATSRDLAGLREAFF
v_call: TRBV5-1; d_call: -; cdr3_aa: CASSLVPTTGNTIYF
v_call: TRBV30; d_call: -; cdr3_aa: CAWTRGQSYEQYF
v_call: TRBV6-1; d_call: TRBD2; cdr3_aa: CASSEATSGRETQYF
v_call: TRBV6-1; d_call: -; cdr3_aa: CAIEGYTEAFF
v_call: TRBV19; d_call: -; cdr3_aa: CASSIHSNTGELFF
v_call: TRBV30; d_call: -; cdr3_aa: CAWSNGGNTIYF
v_call: TRBV2; d_call: -; cdr3_aa: CASSEYRVSNQPQHF
v_call: TRBV13; d_call: TRBD2; cdr3_aa: CASSLGRPGGSDTQYF
v_call: TRBV5-4; d_call: TRBD2; cdr3_aa: CASSSGLAASYEQYF
v_call: TRBV21-1; d_call: -; cdr3_aa: CASSKARTTTSGDYNEQFF
v_call: TRBV5-1; d_call: -; cdr3_aa: CASSLEQGSPLHF
v_call: TRBV7-9; d_call: -; cdr3_aa: CASRGLWGNTIYF
v_call: TRBV30; d_call: -; cdr3_aa: CAWSVRDIYYEQYF
v_call: TRBV7-2; d_call: -; cdr3_aa: CASSFAREKTYEQYF
v_call: TRBV4-2; d_call: TRBD1; cdr3_aa: CASSQDEGTDGAGPPLHF
v_call: TRBV7-2; d_call: -; cdr3_aa: CASSSPRLYGYTF
v_call: TRBV5-1; d_call: -; cdr3_aa: CASSLRAGAGANVLTF
v_call: TRBV6-5; d_call: -; cdr3_aa: CASSVRRGGNQPQHF
v_call: TRBV11-2; d_call: -; cdr3_aa: CASTLGRVSPHQETQYF
v_call: TRBV7-8; d_call: -; cdr3_aa: CASSLDHDRISGNTIYF
v_call: TRBV6-1; d_call: -; cdr3_aa: CASSELVGGSYEQYF
v_call: TRBV5-6; d_call: TRBD2; cdr3_aa: CASSLMAGGPRETQYF
v_call: TRBV19; d_call: -; cdr3_aa: CASSLQGQAADTQYF
v_call: TRBV4-1; d_call: -; cdr3_aa: CASSQVGGEQYF
v_call: TRBV2; d_call: TRBD2; cdr3_aa: CASSPGLAGGSYNEQFF
v_call: TRBV6-5; d_call: TRBD2; cdr3_aa: CASRISGTAYEQYF
v_call: TRBV5-1; d_call: TRBD2; cdr3_aa: CASSSGLAGVNEQFF
v_call: TRBV19; d_call: TRBD2; cdr3_aa: CASSTSGGQETQYF
v_call: TRBV16; d_call: -; cdr3_aa: CASSPASLDEQYF
v_call: TRBV6-1; d_call: TRBD2; cdr3_aa: CASIPRLAGGNEQFF
v_call: TRBV2; d_call: TRBD1; cdr3_aa: CASAGDRVDGELFF
v_call: TRBV5-6; d_call: -; cdr3_aa: CASSLPEGRNEKLFF
v_call: TRBV4-1; d_call: TRBD2; cdr3_aa: CASSQAGGSYEQYF
v_call: TRBV6-6; d_call: -; cdr3_aa: CASSYFRGELHGYTF
v_call: TRBV7-8; d_call: -; cdr3_aa: CASSLARGAQYEQYF
v_call: TRBV28; d_call: TRBD2; cdr3_aa: CASSLPGGADTQYF
v_call: TRBV6-5; d_call: -; cdr3_aa: CASSTLWASNQPQHF
v_call: TRBV6-1; d_call: -; cdr3_aa: CASSELIGTPSVSGYTF
v_call: TRBV5-1; d_call: TRBD1; cdr3_aa: CASRWDSTYEQYF